A single sample is the source of the 20 T cell receptor beta chains below, sequenced in a study of brain T cells in children with intractable seizures listed by TCRdb under 2021. The receptor library was made with the immunoSEQ multiplex PCR assay. TCRdb obtained this table from immuneACCESS and retained in-frame rearrangements with V and J assigned. These tables miss some clones; where compared with another copy, unresolved V genes account for less than half of the shortfall, and the remainder is unexplained. Present in this sample are around 100,000 clones, around 94% of which were seen just once. The ten largest clones represent 3.5% to 4% of the sample. Taken with the paper, the label for time point translates to: resected brain tissue, or blood drawn just prior to surgery. This specimen consisted of peripheral blood, obtained at surgery. All receptors derive from a boy under two years old with hemimegalencephaly and intractable seizures.

V is TRBV28 and J is TRBJ2-7, with D possibly TRBD1 on 5 matching bases. V lost 6 bases, J lost 6 bases, and 18 bases lay in between. The germline V gene encodes CDR1 MDHEN and CDR2 SYDVKM. This CDR3 is built from 14 residues. This CDR3 is CASSTPSGSGEQYF. The CDR3 nucleotides read TGTGCCAGCAGCACACCTTCAGGGTCTGGCGAGCAGTACTTC.

The genes are TRBV9 and TRBJ1-2; TRBD1 matches at 9 bases. Germline V gene sequence: CDR1 SGDLS, CDR2 YYNGEE. Trimming at V came to 0 bases and at J to 8 bases, leaving 5 bases not matched to a gene. This CDR3 spans 14 amino acids. CDR3 coding DNA: TGTGCCAGCAGCGTAGTGGGACAGGGTGGCGGCTACACCTTC. Translating gives CASSVVGQGGGYTF.

The chain has TRBV19 and TRBJ2-7, with 10 positions matching TRBD2. Unmatched junction bases numbered 16, after V lost 5 bases and J lost 0 bases. The CDR3 runs to 19 residues. Germline V lookup: CDR1 LNHDA, CDR2 SQIVND (reference sequence). The DNA for the CDR3 is TGTGCCAGTAGTCCCATATACCCCGGGACTAGCGCCGTCTCCTACGAGCAGTACTTC. Its translation is CASSPIYPGTSAVSYEQYF.

The chain couples TRBV11-1 to TRBJ2-1; D tentatively fits TRBD1 or TRBD2 (7 bases each). Germline-derived CDR1 and CDR2 are SGHAT and FQDESV (reference sequence). The V gene lost 5 bases and the J gene lost 6 bases, with 17 bases spanning the gap. The CDR3 extends over 15 amino acids. In DNA form, the CDR3 reads TGTGCCAGCAGCCACCGGGGGGCAGGGGGCAATGAGCAGTTCTTC. As protein: CASSHRGAGGNEQFF.

A remark on this clone: The same CDR3 arises from other DNA sequences in this sample as well. This chain uses TRBV5-1 with TRBJ1-6, with D unresolved. From germline, CDR1 is SGHRS and CDR2 YFSETQ. The CDR3 spans 12 residues. V was shortened by 2 bases and J by 7 bases, with 4 bases between the two germline ends. CDR3 protein: CASSLENSPLHF. The CDR3 DNA is TGCGCCAGCAGCTTAGAGAATTCACCCCTCCACTTT.

The chain recombines TRBV7-8 with TRBJ2-5; 9 nucleotides match TRBD2. This CDR3 is 17 amino acids long. V lost 0 bases and J lost 0; bases outside the gene matches: 5. Per the germline V gene, CDR1 is SGHVS and CDR2 is FQNEAQ. CDR3: CASSLAVTSGNQETQYF. Written as DNA, the CDR3 is TGTGCCAGCAGCTTAGCGGTGACTAGCGGCAACCAAGAGACCCAGTACTTC.

The rearrangement links TRBV4-3 to TRBJ2-1, with D possibly being TRBD2 (7 bases). Germline-derived CDR1 and CDR2 are LGHNA and YSLEER. V was shortened by 3 bases and J by 1 base, with 19 bases between the two germline ends. The CDR3 has 18 residues. The CDR3 coding sequence is TGCGCCAGCAGCCACCCCCGGGGGGCGGACCTATCCTACAATGAGCAGTTCTTC. Its translation: CASSHPRGADLSYNEQFF.

The genes are TRBV28 and TRBJ2-5, with TRBD2 matching over 7 bases. Germline V gene lookup returns CDR1 MDHEN and CDR2 SYDVKM. This CDR3 spans 15 amino acids. The V gene end was trimmed by 3 bases and the J gene end by 5 bases; junction bases not matched to a gene: 9. The CDR3 loop is CASSFYAGVWETQYF. CDR3 sequence (DNA): TGTGCCAGCAGTTTCTACGCGGGAGTCTGGGAGACCCAGTACTTC.

The chain carries TRBV28 and TRBJ2-7; either TRBD1 or TRBD2 may fit D (5 bases each). CDR3 length equals 13 residues. Germline CDR1 reads MDHEN; CDR2 reads SYDVKM. V gave up 5 bases and J gave up 2 bases, with 10 bases separating them. As DNA, the CDR3 is TGTGCCAGCAGTCTCTGGGGGACCTACGAGCAGTACTTC. Protein sequence: CASSLWGTYEQYF.

The rearrangement links TRBV19 to TRBJ2-7; 9 positions agree with TRBD2. Germline V lookup: CDR1 LNHDA, CDR2 SQIVND (reference sequence). J lost 6 bases, V lost 5 bases, and 5 bases had no gene match. The CDR3 loop spans 13 amino acids. For the CDR3, the DNA is TGTGCCAGTAGTTCGGCTAGCGGGATCGAGCAGTACTTC. This encodes CASSSASGIEQYF.

The V call is TRBV5-4, the J call TRBJ2-6, with D unresolved. CDR1 SGHNT and CDR2 YYREEE come from the germline V gene (reference sequence). The CDR3 extends over 15 amino acids. Deletions cut 1 base from V and 4 bases from J, with 9 bases between. The chain's CDR3 is CASSLRRVGANVLTF. In DNA, the CDR3 is TGTGCCAGCAGCTTGAGAAGGGTCGGGGCCAACGTCCTGACTTTC.

Written as DNA, the CDR3 is TGTGCCAGCAGTCCCCATGGTCTGGGACTCCGTTCCTACGAGCAGTACTTC. This sequence encodes CASSPHGLGLRSYEQYF. The chain couples TRBV28 to TRBJ2-7; maybe TRBD2 (6 bases). V lost 5 bases to trimming and J lost 1 base, with 21 bases between them. CDR1 and CDR2 (germline): MDHEN, SYDVKM. The CDR3 has 17 amino acids.

The CDR3 nucleotides read TGTGCCAGCAGCCCAGCACTAGCGGGAGCGGGCGAGACCCAGTACTTC. Translating it yields CASSPALAGAGETQYF. The rearrangement joins TRBV4-2 to TRBJ2-5, with 11 bases matching TRBD2. Germline trimming cut 4 bases from V and 5 bases from J; bases unmatched to any gene: 9. Germline values: CDR1 LGHNA, CDR2 YNFKEQ. This CDR3 region has 16 residues.

This clone has a single count. The chain uses TRBV29-1 and TRBJ2-3; D perhaps matches TRBD2 (5 bases). Germline assignment: CDR1 SQVTM and CDR2 ANQGSEA. CDR3 length equals 11 residues. Trimming removed 6 bases from V and 6 bases from J, with 10 bases in between. CDR3 amino acids: CSVLLADTQYF. The CDR3, as DNA: TGCAGCGTGCTTTTAGCGGATACGCAGTATTTT.

The chain has TRBV10-3 and TRBJ2-1; 14 bases are a match to TRBD2. Looked up from germline, CDR1 is ENHRY and CDR2 is SYGVKD. This CDR3 is built from 13 residues. J was trimmed by 12 bases and V by 5 bases; bases with no gene match: 3. DNA for the CDR3: TGTGCCATCAGTCGACTAGCGGGAGGGAGGCAGTTCTTC. Protein product: CAISRLAGGRQFF.

The chain is built from TRBV29-1 and TRBJ1-1; maybe TRBD1 (5 bases). CDR1 and CDR2 from the germline V gene are SQVTM and ANQGSEA. V lost 7 bases to trimming and J lost 6 bases, with 18 bases between them. This CDR3 has 13 amino acids. This CDR3 is CSARQMGNPEAFF. In DNA, the CDR3 is TGCAGCGCGAGACAGATGGGGAATCCTGAAGCTTTCTTT.

This chain connects TRBV4-2 to TRBJ2-1, with D perhaps matching TRBD2 (5 bases). Trimming shortened V by 5 bases and J by 0 bases, and 11 bases separated the two germline ends. Germline V gives CDR1 LGHNA, CDR2 YNFKEQ. The CDR3 sequence is 15 residues long. DNA for the CDR3: TGTGCCAGCAGCAGGGCAGCGGTCTCCTACAATGAGCAGTTCTTC. Protein: CASSRAAVSYNEQFF.

The V gene is TRBV5-6, the J gene TRBJ2-7; D unclear. The germline V gene encodes CDR1 SGHDT and CDR2 YYEEEE. Trimming cost V 0 bases and J 3 bases, with 13 bases left between them. CDR3 length equals 15 residues. CDR3 loop: CASSLVGPRRYEQYF. The CDR3 DNA sequence: TGTGCCAGCAGCTTGGTAGGGCCCAGGCGCTACGAGCAGTACTTC.

J is TRBJ2-7 and V is TRBV9, with D tentatively TRBD1 (5 bases). The CDR3 spans 15 residues. Germline V gene lookup returns CDR1 SGDLS and CDR2 YYNGEE. V gave up 0 bases and J gave up 0 bases, with 10 bases separating them. CDR3 nucleotide sequence: TGTGCCAGCAGCGTAGGGGCCGACAGCTCCTACGAGCAGTACTTC. Translating it yields CASSVGADSSYEQYF.

The chain employs TRBV18 and TRBJ1-2, with D possibly TRBD1 on 5 matching bases. Trimming took off 0 bases at V and 8 bases at J, with 19 bases between the two ends. Germline-derived CDR1 and CDR2 are KGHSH and LQKENI. The CDR3 totals 16 residues. The CDR3: CASSPPSTTLKGGYTF. CDR3 DNA: TGTGCCAGCTCACCACCGTCTACAACTCTAAAGGGGGGCTACACCTTC.